The text below deals with one T cell receptor beta chain. Its antigen is not identified. Treatment meaning: approximately nine-day PBMC culture with coronavirus spike peptide pools or control peptides (ViraFEST assay). This sample was taken from a study of vaccination and CD4 T cells after COVID-19. Study information: The post-vaccine samples came a median roughly 79 days after dose two (range 14 to 241).

Study-wide results and limits: Median SARS-CoV-2-reactive clonotype numbers rose nonsignificantly, about 21 to 38. Data came from relatively few convalescent patients and lacked early post-infection timepoints.

Oncomine TCR Beta short-read sequencing was applied to DNA from cultured CD4+ T cells. Cultured CD4+ T cells yielded the extracted genomic DNA. TCRdb itself ran the PCR reads through MiXCR, one entry per CDR3 protein. This sample has some 15,000 distinct CDR3 sequences; approximately 38% occur once, and the top ten carry approximately 13%. Germline V gene data show CDR1 as DFQATT and CDR2 as SNEGSKA (reference sequence). V dropped 3 bases and J dropped 3; count of bases not matched to a gene: 10. The length of the CDR3 is 15 residues. The receptor's source is a human donor who had recovered from COVID-19. The sequencing sample was made of CD4+ T cells from blood, cultured in vitro. V usage is TRBV20-1 and J usage is TRBJ2-7; 8 nucleotides agree with TRBD2. CDR3 bases: TGCAGTGCTAGTAATCCACTAGCGGTAAACTACGAGCAGTACTTC. Encoded protein: CSASNPLAVNYEQYF.